These 23 T cell receptor beta chains were all obtained from the same sample, sequenced in a study of blood T cell repertoires in COVID-19. Repertoires were generated with immunoSEQ multiplex PCR, while TCRdb's copy carries only in-frame clones and drops some. Altogether around 300,000 clones are present, approximately 91% being singletons, with the ten largest covering approximately 2.1%. The sample was peripheral blood. The receptors were sampled from a woman in her 30s with COVID-19, enrolled during active disease.

The rearrangement uses TRBV7-9 and TRBJ2-7; 10 nucleotides align to TRBD2. The length of the CDR3 is 15 residues. With 7 bases clipped from V and 0 bases from J, the junction kept 6 bases outside the gene matches. Germline CDR1 SEHNR, CDR2 FQNEAQ (reference sequence). The CDR3 spells CASTSLAGSSYEQYF. CDR3 DNA sequence: TGTGCCAGCACCTCACTAGCGGGGAGCTCCTACGAGCAGTACTTC.

V is TRBV30 and J is TRBJ2-1, with 9 bases identical to TRBD2. Looked up from germline, CDR1 is GTSNPN and CDR2 is SVGIG (reference sequence). With 0 bases clipped from V and 8 bases from J, the junction kept 17 bases outside the gene matches. This CDR3 spans 18 amino acids. The CDR3 sequence is CAWSVLPVAGEKLDEQFF. The CDR3 nucleotides are TGTGCCTGGAGTGTACTCCCGGTAGCGGGAGAAAAATTGGATGAGCAGTTCTTC. Full variable domain (outside the CDR3, taken from reference TRBV30 and TRBJ2-1): SQTIHQWPATLVQPVGSPLSLECTVEGTSNPNLYWYRQAAGRGLQLLFYSVGIGQISSEVPQNLSASRPQDRQFILSSKKLLLSDSGFYLCAWSVLPVAGEKLDEQFFGPGTRLTVL.

In this sample, this clone turned up a few times. The gene calls are TRBV18 and TRBJ1-6, with 8 bases aligning to TRBD1. The CDR3 is 14 residues long. V gave up 3 bases and J gave up 5 bases; unmatched junction bases: 0. Germline V CDR1 and CDR2: KGHSH, LQKENI. CDR3 sequence: CASSPGQDNSPLHF. The CDR3 DNA is TGTGCCAGCTCACCGGGACAGGATAATTCACCCCTCCACTTT.

J is TRBJ1-1 and V is TRBV28; 9 bases align to TRBD1. Germline assignment: CDR1 MDHEN and CDR2 SYDVKM. V trimming: 6 bases; J trimming: 1 base; junction bases outside the gene matches: 3. This CDR3 contains 14 residues. The CDR3 spells CASRIQGANTEAFF. The CDR3 region has the DNA TGTGCCAGCAGGATACAGGGGGCGAACACTGAAGCTTTCTTT.

The chain carries TRBV4-1 and TRBJ1-1, with TRBD1 matching 7 bases. CDR1 is MGHRA and CDR2 is YSYEKL in the germline V gene. Unmatched junction bases numbered 10, after V lost 0 bases and J lost 0 bases. The CDR3 totals 18 residues. The CDR3 DNA sequence: TGCGCCAGCAGCCAAGATCCCAGGGGGAGCCCCATGAACACTGAAGCTTTCTTT. It encodes CASSQDPRGSPMNTEAFF.

With regard to this clone: A junction end diverges from the germline sequence, so it may reflect a read error. The chain uses TRBV5-1 and TRBJ1-1; maybe TRBD1 (5 bases). Germline lookup yields CDR1 SGHRS and CDR2 YFSETQ. This CDR3 has 14 amino acids. The CDR3 bases are TGCGCCAGCAGCTGGGGGGACTTGAACGCTGAAGCTTTCTTT. Translation gives CASSWGDLNAEAFF. The whole variable domain, filled in from reference TRBV5-1 and TRBJ1-1, reads KAGVTQTPRYLIKTRGQQVTLSCSPISGHRSVSWYQQTPGQGLQFLFEYFSETQRNKGNFPGRFSGRQFSNSRSEMNVSTLELGDSALYLCASSWGDLNAEAFFGQGTRLTVV.

The CDR3 loop is CASSLTTSSYNEQFF. The CDR3 nucleotides are TGTGCCAGCAGCTTAACGACTAGCTCCTACAATGAGCAGTTCTTC. The genes are TRBV11-1 and TRBJ2-1, with a weak D call TRBD2 (6 bases). Per germline, CDR1 SGHAT and CDR2 FQDESV (reference sequence). The CDR3 runs to 15 residues. V was trimmed by 2 bases and J by 0 bases, leaving 8 bases between them.

This chain uses TRBV7-3 with TRBJ1-1, with D perhaps matching TRBD1 (6 bases). In germline, CDR1 is SGHTA, CDR2 FQGTGA. The CDR3 loop spans 16 amino acids. V was clipped by 3 bases and J by 0 bases, with 14 bases between them. DNA of the CDR3: TGTGCCAGCAGCTTCGGGGGGCGGCTCATGAACACTGAAGCTTTCTTT. Protein sequence: CASSFGGRLMNTEAFF.

This chain uses TRBV3-1 (or the pseudogene TRBV3-2) with TRBJ2-7, with D possibly matching TRBD1 (5 bases). CDR1 is LGHDT, CDR2 YNNKEL, per germline (reference sequence). V shed 3 bases and J shed 6 bases, with 12 bases lying between them. The length of the CDR3 is 13 residues. The CDR3, as DNA: TGTGCCAGCAGCCAGGGGCCCCTGGGCGAGCAGTACTTC. It codes for CASSQGPLGEQYF.

This sequence joins TRBV12-3 or TRBV12-4 and TRBJ2-7, with 7 positions matching TRBD2. This CDR3 spans 11 amino acids. The trim removed 4 bases at V and 10 bases at J, leaving 4 bases unmatched. The CDR3 DNA reads as TGTGCCAGCAGTTGGGCGGGAGACCAGTACTTC. This codes for CASSWAGDQYF.

J is TRBJ1-6 and V is TRBV27, with D unresolved. Trimming pared 6 bases from V and 4 bases from J, leaving 7 bases between. Germline lookup yields CDR1 MNHEY and CDR2 SMNVEV (reference sequence). The CDR3 totals 13 residues. CDR3: CASRADYNSPLHF. CDR3 nucleotide sequence: TGTGCCAGCAGGGCTGATTATAATTCACCCCTCCACTTT.

The chain joins TRBV9 to TRBJ2-7, with 7 bases identical to TRBD1. Germline CDR1 and CDR2: SGDLS and YYNGEE. Losses at the gene ends were 3 bases for V and 1 base for J; bases not matched to a gene: 7. The CDR3 has 15 residues. The CDR3 DNA reads as TGTGCCAGCAGCGCGACAGGGCTGGGGTCCTACGAGCAGTACTTC. Residues: CASSATGLGSYEQYF.

V and J are TRBV6-6 and TRBJ2-2, with TRBD2 matching 11 bases. The CDR3 spans 14 residues. Trimming removed 7 bases from V and 6 bases from J; junction bases left unmatched: 4. Germline V gene data show CDR1 as MNHNY and CDR2 as SVGAGI (reference sequence). In DNA form, the CDR3 reads TGTGCCAGCATGTTAGCGGGAGGGGCCGGGGAGCTGTTTTTT. Amino acids: CASMLAGGAGELFF.

This chain links TRBV7-9 with TRBJ2-1; a weak D match, TRBD2 (5 bases). Per germline, CDR1 SEHNR and CDR2 FQNEAQ (reference sequence). V lost 5 bases, J lost 6 bases, and 14 bases lay in between. This CDR3 is built from 14 residues. The CDR3 region has the DNA TGTGCCAGCAGCCCATCAGCGGAGCGCAATGAGCAGTTCTTC. Protein: CASSPSAERNEQFF.

This clone was detected once. This sequence joins TRBV5-1 and TRBJ1-2; 9 positions match TRBD1. V trimming: 1 base; J trimming: 3 bases; junction bases outside the gene matches: 4. This CDR3 comprises 15 residues. Germline CDR1 is SGHRS and CDR2 is YFSETQ. The CDR3 coding sequence is TGCGCCAGCAGCTTGAGTGGACAGGGGTACTATGGCTACACCTTC. Translation gives CASSLSGQGYYGYTF.

A word on this clone: Other nucleotide sequences in the sample specify the same CDR3. This chain uses TRBV7-2 with TRBJ2-1; 13 bases match TRBD2. From germline, CDR1 is SGHTA and CDR2 FQGNSA. With 4 bases clipped from V and 4 bases from J, the junction kept 1 base outside the gene matches. CDR3 size: 15 residues. CDR3 residues: CASSSTSGGYNEQFF. CDR3 sequence (DNA): TGTGCCAGCAGCTCGACTAGCGGGGGGTACAATGAGCAGTTCTTC.

The chain employs TRBV18 and TRBJ2-2; D not certain. Trimming removed 6 bases at V and 5 bases at J, with 7 bases between. Germline V gene lookup returns CDR1 KGHSH and CDR2 LQKENI. This CDR3 spans 12 amino acids. CDR3 loop: CASSPETGELFF. The CDR3 bases are TGTGCCAGCTCCCCAGAGACCGGGGAGCTGTTTTTT. The full variable domain, completed using reference TRBV18 and TRBJ2-2, is NAGVMQNPRHLVRRRGQEARLRCSPMKGHSHVYWYRQLPEEGLKFMVYLQKENIIDESGMPKERFSAEFPKEGPSILRIQQVVRGDSAAYFCASSPETGELFFGEGSRLTVL.

V gene TRBV9 combines with J gene TRBJ1-1; 9 positions agree with TRBD1. CDR3 length: 14 residues. V was clipped by 1 base and J by 4 bases; unmatched bases: 2. CDR1 and CDR2 (germline): SGDLS, YYNGEE. CDR3: CASSVRDRVTEAFF. CDR3 sequence (DNA): TGTGCCAGCAGCGTAAGGGACAGGGTCACTGAAGCTTTCTTT. The variable domain in full, completed from reference TRBV9 and TRBJ1-1, reads DSGVTQTPKHLITATGQRVTLRCSPRSGDLSVYWYQQSLDQGLQFLIQYYNGEERAKGNILERFSAQQFPDLHSELNLSSLELGDSALYFCASSVRDRVTEAFFGQGTRLTVV.

Only a few counts were recorded for this clone. This chain uses TRBV24-1 with TRBJ2-1; D ambiguous. Germline-derived CDR1 and CDR2 are KGHDR and SFDVKD. CDR3 length equals 13 residues. Trimming cost V 5 bases and J 5 bases, with 9 bases left between them. In nucleotides, the CDR3 is TGTGCCACCAGTGCGCCAGCGAACAATGAGCAGTTCTTC. It specifies CATSAPANNEQFF.

Only one count was recorded for this clone. The chain recombines TRBV6-6 with TRBJ2-3, with 7 nucleotides matching TRBD1. CDR3 length equals 16 residues. The V gene's germline CDR1 is MNHNY and CDR2 SVGAGI (reference sequence). Trimming at V came to 6 bases and at J to 3 bases, leaving 12 bases not matched to a gene. CDR3 coding DNA: TGTGCCAGCAGCTCACCTAGACAGGGTAGTACAGATACGCAGTATTTT. It is translated as CASSSPRQGSTDTQYF.

This chain uses TRBV21-1 with TRBJ1-1; TRBD1, the table's D call, was not compared with the DNA. TRBV21-1 is a documented pseudogene. The CDR3 covers 18 residues. CDR3: CASSAFKGPGIMNTEAFF. The CDR3, as DNA: TGTGCCAGCAGTGCCTTTAAGGGGCCCGGTATCATGAACACTGAAGCTTTCTTT.

This chain connects TRBV6-5 to TRBJ1-2; a possible D gene is TRBD1 (6 bases). CDR1 and CDR2 from the germline V gene are MNHEY and SVGAGI. The V end lost 7 bases, the J end lost 1 base, and 16 bases lay between the germline ends. The CDR3 extends over 15 amino acids. The CDR3 sequence is CASTSRRQVNYGYTF. The CDR3 region has the DNA TGTGCCAGCACGTCGCGTCGACAGGTTAACTATGGCTACACCTTC.

The chain is built from TRBV18 and TRBJ2-3; 13 positions agree with TRBD2. The V segment lost 2 bases and the J segment 4 bases; nucleotides outside the gene matches: 0. The V gene's germline CDR1 is KGHSH and CDR2 LQKENI. CDR3 length equals 15 residues. The CDR3 is CASSPTSGRADTQYF. For the CDR3, the DNA is TGTGCCAGCTCACCAACTAGCGGGAGGGCAGATACGCAGTATTTT.